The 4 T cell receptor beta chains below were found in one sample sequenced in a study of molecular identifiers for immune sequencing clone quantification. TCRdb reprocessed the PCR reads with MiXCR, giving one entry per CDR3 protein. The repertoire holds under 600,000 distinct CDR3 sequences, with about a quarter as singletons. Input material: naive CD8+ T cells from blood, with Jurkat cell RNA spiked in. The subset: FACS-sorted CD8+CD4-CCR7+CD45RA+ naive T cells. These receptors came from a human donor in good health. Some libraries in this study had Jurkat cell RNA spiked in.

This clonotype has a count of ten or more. The DNA of the CDR3 is TGTGCCAGCAGTCCTTTGTCCGTGAGAAATGAAAAACTGTTTTTT. This translates into CASSPLSVRNEKLFF. The chain couples TRBV6-5 to TRBJ1-4, with D uncertain. Germline V gene data show CDR1 as MNHEY and CDR2 as SVGAGI. The V end was cut by 5 bases, the J end by 5 bases, with 15 bases between. The CDR3 length is 15 residues.

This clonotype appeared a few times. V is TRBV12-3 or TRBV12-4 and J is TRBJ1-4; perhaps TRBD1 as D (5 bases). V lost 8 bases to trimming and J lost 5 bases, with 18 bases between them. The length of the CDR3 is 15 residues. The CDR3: CASSIFNRDNEKLFF. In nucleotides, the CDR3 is TGTGCCAGCTCCATCTTTAACCGGGACAATGAAAAACTGTTTTTT.

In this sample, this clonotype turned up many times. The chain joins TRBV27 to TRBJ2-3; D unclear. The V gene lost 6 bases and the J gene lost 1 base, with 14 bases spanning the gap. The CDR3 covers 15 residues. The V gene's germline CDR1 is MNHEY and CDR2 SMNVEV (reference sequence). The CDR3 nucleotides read TGTGCCAGCAGCCCCGGCTTATCTCGCACAGATACGCAGTATTTT. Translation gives CASSPGLSRTDTQYF.

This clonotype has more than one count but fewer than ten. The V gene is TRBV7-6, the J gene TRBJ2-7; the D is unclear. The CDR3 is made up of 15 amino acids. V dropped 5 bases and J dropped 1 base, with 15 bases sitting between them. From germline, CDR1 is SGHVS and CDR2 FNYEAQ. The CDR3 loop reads CASSPEGPPSYEQYF. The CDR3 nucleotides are TGTGCCAGCAGCCCTGAAGGGCCCCCGTCCTACGAGCAGTACTTC.